The present TCR beta chain was sequenced within a study of CD8 T cells in Susac syndrome. This clonotype has just one count. V was cut by 5 bases and J by 12 bases, with 16 bases left in between. Germline CDR1 is MDHEN and CDR2 is SYDVKM. This CDR3 is 12 amino acids long. Random hexamers were used to reverse transcribe an amount of about 0.45 to 1 ug RNA. TCRdb ran MiXCR on the immunoSEQ multiplex PCR reads and lists one entry per CDR3 protein. The sample includes around 190,000 distinct CDR3 sequences, under 95% seen only once; the top ten take approximately 0.098%. The clonotype comes from a human donor in good health. The specimen was CD4+ T cells from PBMCs. The rearrangement uses TRBV28 and TRBJ1-1; maybe TRBD1 (5 bases). Here the CDR3 reads CASSAAGIPSFF. The CDR3 DNA is TGTGCCAGCAGTGCCGCAGGGATCCCATCTTTCTTT.